The 11 T cell receptor beta chains reported below all come from one sample, sequenced in a study of T cell responses to AZD1222 COVID-19 vaccine. The table came from immunoSEQ multiplex PCR; TCRdb's copy has only in-frame clones and leaves some out. The sample lists about 96,000 clones, about 88% occurring once. The starting material was peripheral blood, obtained on day 0 of AZD1222 vaccination. The receptors originated from an adult in good health.

This clone was counted a single time. This chain links TRBV10-2 with TRBJ2-2; D gene unclear. This CDR3 has 13 amino acids. V lost 8 bases and J 6 bases, leaving 13 bases between the germline ends. CDR1 is WSHSY and CDR2 is SAAADI in the germline V gene. The CDR3 DNA reads as TGCGCCAGCGTCAAGTTAGTGGCCGGGGAGCTGTTTTTT. This encodes CASVKLVAGELFF.

V is TRBV28 and J is TRBJ1-1; D may be TRBD1 (6 bases). Per germline, CDR1 MDHEN and CDR2 SYDVKM. The CDR3 extends over 14 amino acids. The V end was cut by 2 bases, the J end by 7 bases, with 14 bases between. The CDR3 spells CASSLPYRAGEAFF. CDR3 bases: TGTGCCAGCAGTTTACCCTACAGGGCTGGTGAAGCTTTCTTT.

The CDR3 sequence is CSVSYNLGDTEAFF. The CDR3 nucleotides are TGCAGCGTTTCCTACAACCTAGGGGACACTGAAGCTTTCTTT. This sequence joins TRBV29-1 and TRBJ1-1; D might be TRBD1 (5 bases). Trimming took off 5 bases at V and 3 bases at J, with 16 bases between the two ends. Germline CDR1 SQVTM, CDR2 ANQGSEA. This CDR3 is 14 amino acids long.

V usage is TRBV10-3 and J usage is TRBJ1-5, with no clear D. Trimming cost V 6 bases and J 3 bases, with 15 bases left between them. The CDR3 is made up of 15 amino acids. Germline CDR1 is ENHRY and CDR2 is SYGVKD. The CDR3 sequence is CAIRSSQSDNQPQHF. The CDR3 DNA follows: TGTGCCATCAGGAGTAGTCAGAGCGACAATCAGCCCCAGCATTTT.

This chain links TRBV7-2 with TRBJ1-2; D may be TRBD1 (6 bases). The CDR3 is 13 residues long. V was clipped by 6 bases and J by 5 bases, with 13 bases between them. CDR1 and CDR2 from the germline V gene are SGHTA and FQGNSA. CDR3 DNA: TGTGCCAGCAGACCTACAGGGCGTTATGGCTACACCTTC. Its translation is CASRPTGRYGYTF. The whole variable domain, remainder taken from reference TRBV7-2 and TRBJ1-2, is GAGVSQSPSNKVTEKGKDVELRCDPISGHTALYWYRQSLGQGLEFLIYFQGNSAPDKSGLPSDRFSAERTGGSVSTLTIQRTQQEDSAVYLCASRPTGRYGYTFGSGTRLTVV.

The V call is TRBV3-1 (or the pseudogene TRBV3-2), the J call TRBJ2-7; the D gene could be TRBD1 or TRBD2 (5 bases each). The length of the CDR3 is 15 residues. Germline CDR1 is LGHDT and CDR2 is YNNKEL (reference sequence). V lost 5 bases and J 5 bases, leaving 19 bases between the germline ends. The CDR3 DNA follows: TGTGCCAGCAGCTCGCCTACCCGGGGCCGGGACGAGCAGTACTTC. Translation gives CASSSPTRGRDEQYF.

This rearrangement joins TRBV7-2 to TRBJ1-2, with no clear D. Germline CDR1 SGHTA, CDR2 FQGNSA. The CDR3 runs to 16 residues. V lost 1 base to trimming and J lost 2 bases, with 14 bases between them. This CDR3 reads CASSLEYRAVNYGYTF. DNA for the CDR3: TGTGCCAGCAGCTTAGAGTATAGGGCAGTAAACTATGGCTACACCTTC.

The chain combines TRBV2 with TRBJ1-5; D gene unclear. The CDR3 spans 13 residues. V was cut by 4 bases and J by 1 base, with 5 bases left in between. The germline V gene has CDR1 SNHLY and CDR2 FYNNEI. The CDR3 nucleotides read TGTGCCAGCAGTGGGGTGAGCAATCAGCCCCAGCATTTT. Amino acids: CASSGVSNQPQHF.

The chain recombines TRBV7-3 with TRBJ2-1; weak D call: TRBD2 (5 bases). CDR3 size: 11 residues. The V and J ends lost 5 bases and 12 bases respectively, with 11 bases between them. Germline V gene sequence: CDR1 SGHTA, CDR2 FQGTGA. For the CDR3, the DNA is TGTGCCAGCAGCCGGGGTGAGGCGCAGTTCTTC. Translated, it gives CASSRGEAQFF. Supplemented by reference TRBV7-3 and TRBJ2-1, the full variable domain reads GAGVSQTPSNKVTEKGKYVELRCDPISGHTALYWYRQSLGQGPEFLIYFQGTGAADDSGLPNDRFFAVRPEGSVSTLKIQRTERGDSAVYLCASSRGEAQFFGPGTRLTVL.

This chain links TRBV11-2 with TRBJ1-1, with TRBD1 matching over 8 bases. Trimming cost V 5 bases and J 5 bases; bases outside gene matches: 4. This CDR3 has 13 amino acids. Germline CDR1 is SGHAT and CDR2 is FQNNGV. CDR3 coding DNA: TGTGCCAGCAGCGTCAGGGGGCGGACTGAAGCTTTCTTT. Translation: CASSVRGRTEAFF.

This clone has just one count. The chain links TRBV24-1 to TRBJ1-2, with D hard to call. Trimming left V 3 bases short and J 3 bases short, with 7 bases between. The germline V gene encodes CDR1 KGHDR and CDR2 SFDVKD. There are 13 residues in the CDR3. Here the CDR3 reads CATSDESYYGYTF. The CDR3 DNA is TGTGCCACCAGTGATGAGTCCTACTATGGCTACACCTTC.